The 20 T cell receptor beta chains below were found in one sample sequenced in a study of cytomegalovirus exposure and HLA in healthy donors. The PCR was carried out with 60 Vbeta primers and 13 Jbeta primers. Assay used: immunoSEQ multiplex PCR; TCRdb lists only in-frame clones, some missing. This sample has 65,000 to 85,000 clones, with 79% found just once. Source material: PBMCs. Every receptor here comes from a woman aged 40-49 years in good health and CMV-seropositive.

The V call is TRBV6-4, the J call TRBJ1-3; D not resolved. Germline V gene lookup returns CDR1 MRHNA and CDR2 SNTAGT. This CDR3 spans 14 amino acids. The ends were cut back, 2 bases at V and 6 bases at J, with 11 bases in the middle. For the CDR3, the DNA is TGTGCCAGCAGTGACGCCTTGAGTCAAAACACCATATATTTT. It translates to CASSDALSQNTIYF.

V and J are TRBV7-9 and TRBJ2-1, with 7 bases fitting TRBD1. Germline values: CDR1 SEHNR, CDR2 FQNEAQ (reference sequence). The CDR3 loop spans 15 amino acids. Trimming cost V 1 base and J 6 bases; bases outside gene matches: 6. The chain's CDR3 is CASSLVMTGRNEQFF. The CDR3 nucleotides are TGTGCCAGCAGCTTAGTTATGACAGGGCGCAATGAGCAGTTCTTC.

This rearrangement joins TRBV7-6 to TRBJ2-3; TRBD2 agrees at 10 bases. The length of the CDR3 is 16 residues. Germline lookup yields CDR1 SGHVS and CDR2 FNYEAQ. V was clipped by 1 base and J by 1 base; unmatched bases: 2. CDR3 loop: CASSLGAGGGTDTQYF. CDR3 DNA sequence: TGTGCCAGCAGCTTAGGAGCGGGGGGGGGCACAGATACGCAGTATTTT.

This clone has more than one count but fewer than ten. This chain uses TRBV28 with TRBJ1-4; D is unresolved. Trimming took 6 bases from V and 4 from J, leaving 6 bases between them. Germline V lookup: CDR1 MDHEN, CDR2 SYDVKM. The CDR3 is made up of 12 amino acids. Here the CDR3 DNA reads TGTGCCAGCAGGGCAAGTAATGAAAAACTGTTTTTT. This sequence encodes CASRASNEKLFF.

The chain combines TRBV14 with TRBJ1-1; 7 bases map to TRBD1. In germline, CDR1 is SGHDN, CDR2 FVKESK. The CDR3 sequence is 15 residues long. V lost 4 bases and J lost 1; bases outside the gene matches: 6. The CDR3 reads CASSLLDRENTEAFF. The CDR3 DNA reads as TGTGCCAGCAGCCTCTTAGACAGGGAGAACACTGAAGCTTTCTTT. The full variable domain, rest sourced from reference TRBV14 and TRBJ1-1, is EAGVTQFPSHSVIEKGQTVTLRCDPISGHDNLYWYRRVMGKEIKFLLHFVKESKQDESGMPNNRFLAERTGGTYSTLKVQPAELEDSGVYFCASSLLDRENTEAFFGQGTRLTVV.

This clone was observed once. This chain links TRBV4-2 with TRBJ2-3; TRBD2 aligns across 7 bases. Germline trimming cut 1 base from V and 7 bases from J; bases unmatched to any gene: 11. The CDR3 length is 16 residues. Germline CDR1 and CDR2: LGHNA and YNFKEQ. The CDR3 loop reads CASSQGRAGDLHTQYF. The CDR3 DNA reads TGTGCCAGCAGCCAAGGTCGCGCGGGAGATTTGCATACGCAGTATTTT.

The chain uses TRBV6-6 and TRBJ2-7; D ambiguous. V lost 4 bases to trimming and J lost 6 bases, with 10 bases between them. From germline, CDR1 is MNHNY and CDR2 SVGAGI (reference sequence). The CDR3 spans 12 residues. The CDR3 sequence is CASSSLEPEQYF. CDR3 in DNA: TGTGCCAGCAGTTCTCTAGAGCCCGAGCAGTACTTC.

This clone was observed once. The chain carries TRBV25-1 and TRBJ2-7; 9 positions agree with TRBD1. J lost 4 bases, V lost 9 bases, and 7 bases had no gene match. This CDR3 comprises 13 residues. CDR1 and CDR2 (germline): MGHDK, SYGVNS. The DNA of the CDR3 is TGTGCCAGGACAGGACAGGGGTCATACGAGCAGTACTTC. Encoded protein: CARTGQGSYEQYF.

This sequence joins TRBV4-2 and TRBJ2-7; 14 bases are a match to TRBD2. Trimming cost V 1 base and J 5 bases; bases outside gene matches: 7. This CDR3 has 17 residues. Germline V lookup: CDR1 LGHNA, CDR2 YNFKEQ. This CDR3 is CASSQGLGTSGSHEQYF. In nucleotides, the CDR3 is TGTGCCAGCAGCCAAGGCCTCGGGACTAGCGGGAGTCACGAGCAGTACTTC.

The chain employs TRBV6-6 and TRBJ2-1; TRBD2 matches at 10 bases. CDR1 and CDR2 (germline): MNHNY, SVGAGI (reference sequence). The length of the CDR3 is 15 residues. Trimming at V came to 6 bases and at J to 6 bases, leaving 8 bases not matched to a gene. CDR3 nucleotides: TGTGCCAGCAGGGGTACTAGCGGGGCGCGCAATGAGCAGTTCTTC. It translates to CASRGTSGARNEQFF.

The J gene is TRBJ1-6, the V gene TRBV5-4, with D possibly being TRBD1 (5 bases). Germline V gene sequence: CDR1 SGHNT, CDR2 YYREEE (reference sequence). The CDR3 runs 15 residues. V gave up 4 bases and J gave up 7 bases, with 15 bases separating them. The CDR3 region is CASSPQGVINSPLHF. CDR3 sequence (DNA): TGTGCCAGCAGCCCGCAGGGCGTTATAAATTCACCCCTCCACTTT.

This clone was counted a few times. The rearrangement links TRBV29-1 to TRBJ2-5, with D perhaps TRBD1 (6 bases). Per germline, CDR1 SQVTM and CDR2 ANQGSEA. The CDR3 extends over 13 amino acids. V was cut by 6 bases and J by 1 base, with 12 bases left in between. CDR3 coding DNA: TGCAGCGTACGCCCGGACAGCCAAGAGACCCAGTACTTC. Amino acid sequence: CSVRPDSQETQYF. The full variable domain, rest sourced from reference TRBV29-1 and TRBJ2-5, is SAVISQKPSRDICQRGTSLTIQCQVDSQVTMMFWYRQQPGQSLTLIATANQGSEATYESGFVIDKFPISRPNLTFSTLTVSNMSPEDSSIYLCSVRPDSQETQYFGPGTRLLVL.

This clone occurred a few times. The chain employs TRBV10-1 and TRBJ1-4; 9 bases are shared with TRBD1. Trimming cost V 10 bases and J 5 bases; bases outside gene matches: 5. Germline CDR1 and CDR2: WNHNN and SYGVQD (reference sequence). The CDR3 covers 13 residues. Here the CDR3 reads CATPGQGNEKLFF. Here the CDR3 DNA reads TGCGCCACCCCGGGACAGGGAAATGAAAAACTGTTTTTT.

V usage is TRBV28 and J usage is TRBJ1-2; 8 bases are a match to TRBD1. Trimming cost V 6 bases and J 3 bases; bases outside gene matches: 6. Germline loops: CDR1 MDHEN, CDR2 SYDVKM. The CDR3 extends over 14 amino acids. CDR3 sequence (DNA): TGTGCCAGCAGGCCAGGGGGCCGTGACTATGGCTACACCTTC. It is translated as CASRPGGRDYGYTF.

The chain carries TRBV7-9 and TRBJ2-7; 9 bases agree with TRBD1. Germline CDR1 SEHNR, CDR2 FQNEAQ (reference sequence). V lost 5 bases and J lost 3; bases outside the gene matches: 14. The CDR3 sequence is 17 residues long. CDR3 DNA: TGTGCCAGCAGCCAAAAGACCGGGACAGGGACCAACTACGAGCAGTACTTC. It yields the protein CASSQKTGTGTNYEQYF.

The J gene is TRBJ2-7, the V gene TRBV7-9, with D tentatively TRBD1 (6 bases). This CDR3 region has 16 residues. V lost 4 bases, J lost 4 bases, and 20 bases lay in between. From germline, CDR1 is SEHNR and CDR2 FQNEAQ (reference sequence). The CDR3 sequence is CASSSHRDPYRYEQYF. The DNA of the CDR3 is TGTGCCAGCAGCTCTCACAGGGACCCCTACCGATACGAGCAGTACTTC.

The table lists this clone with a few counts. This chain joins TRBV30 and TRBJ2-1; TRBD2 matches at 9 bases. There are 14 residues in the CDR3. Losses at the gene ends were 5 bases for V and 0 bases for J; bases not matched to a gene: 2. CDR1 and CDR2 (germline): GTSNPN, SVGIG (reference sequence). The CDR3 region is CAWYSGGSYNEQFF. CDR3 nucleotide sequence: TGTGCCTGGTATAGCGGGGGCTCCTACAATGAGCAGTTCTTC.

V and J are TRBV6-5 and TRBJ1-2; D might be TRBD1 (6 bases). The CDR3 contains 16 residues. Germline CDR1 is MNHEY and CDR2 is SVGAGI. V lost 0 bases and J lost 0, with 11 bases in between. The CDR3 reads CASSYSRTASNYGYTF. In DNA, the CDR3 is TGTGCCAGCAGTTACTCGAGGACAGCCTCTAACTATGGCTACACCTTC.

As DNA, the CDR3 is TGTGCCAGCAGCCCTGGCGGGGGACTAGCGGTCTCCTACGAGCAGTACTTC. It specifies CASSPGGGLAVSYEQYF. The chain combines TRBV7-8 with TRBJ2-7; TRBD2 matches at 11 bases. V shed 5 bases and J 0 bases; nucleotides not matched to a gene: 9. CDR1 and CDR2 from the germline V gene are SGHVS and FQNEAQ. This CDR3 comprises 17 residues.

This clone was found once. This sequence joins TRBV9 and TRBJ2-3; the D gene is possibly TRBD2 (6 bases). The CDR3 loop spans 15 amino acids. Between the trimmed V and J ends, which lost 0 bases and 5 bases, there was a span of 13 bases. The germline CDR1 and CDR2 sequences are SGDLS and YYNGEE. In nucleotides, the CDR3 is TGTGCCAGCAGCGTAGCTGGTGGGGGGTTAGATACGCAGTATTTT. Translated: CASSVAGGGLDTQYF.